What follows are 31 T cell receptor beta chains derived from one specimen sequenced in a study of cytomegalovirus exposure and HLA in healthy donors. Use of 60 Vbeta and 13 Jbeta primers characterized the PCR. Only in-frame clones appear in the TCRdb table, and some are missing; sequencing was by immunoSEQ multiplex PCR. The sample includes over 120,000 clones, roughly 75% of them seen just once. Sequenced sample: PBMCs. These receptors were taken from a female donor in good health and CMV-seronegative.

A single count supports this clone. The chain is built from TRBV29-1 and TRBJ2-5; D gene ambiguous. The CDR3 loop spans 12 amino acids. Trimming took 3 bases from V and 2 from J, leaving 7 bases between them. Germline V CDR1 and CDR2: SQVTM, ANQGSEA. CDR3 nucleotides: TGCAGCGTTGACAGGAATCAAGAGACCCAGTACTTC. Protein sequence: CSVDRNQETQYF.

The chain has TRBV4-2 and TRBJ2-2; TRBD2 is a possible D gene (5 bases). This CDR3 is 16 amino acids long. Germline V lookup: CDR1 LGHNA, CDR2 YNFKEQ. Trimming removed 1 base from V and 0 bases from J, with 9 bases in between. The CDR3 sequence is CASSQVVGANTGELFF. CDR3 coding DNA: TGTGCCAGCAGCCAAGTGGTCGGGGCGAACACCGGGGAGCTGTTTTTT.

This clone appeared many times. The chain is built from TRBV5-1 and TRBJ1-1; tentative D call: TRBD1 (6 bases). CDR3 length: 15 residues. Deletions cut 0 bases from V and 6 bases from J, with 15 bases between. In germline, CDR1 is SGHRS, CDR2 YFSETQ. Written as DNA, the CDR3 is TGCGCCAGCAGCTTGGACAGGGTCACGTTCCCTGAAGCTTTCTTT. This translates into CASSLDRVTFPEAFF.

The chain is built from TRBV7-8 and TRBJ2-3; 8 bases align to TRBD2. This CDR3 is built from 14 residues. The V gene's germline CDR1 is SGHVS and CDR2 FQNEAQ. Unmatched junction bases numbered 6, after V lost 2 bases and J lost 8 bases. CDR3 sequence reads: CASSLSGGTSTQYF. CDR3 bases: TGTGCCAGCAGCTTAAGTGGTGGGACTAGTACGCAGTATTTT.

The chain employs TRBV27 and TRBJ2-6, with 11 bases matching TRBD1. In germline, CDR1 is MNHEY, CDR2 SMNVEV (reference sequence). The CDR3 is 17 residues long. Unmatched junction bases numbered 9, after V lost 6 bases and J lost 5 bases. The DNA of the CDR3 is TGTGCCAGCAGGCCCGGGACAGGGGGAGTCCGGGCCAACGTCCTGACTTTC. Residues: CASRPGTGGVRANVLTF.

J is TRBJ1-1 and V is TRBV18, with 9 nucleotides matching TRBD1. The V gene's germline CDR1 is KGHSH and CDR2 LQKENI. CDR3 length: 14 residues. The junction had 3 bases not matched to a gene; V was cut back by 4 bases and J by 3 bases. CDR3 protein: CASSRDRADTEAFF. In DNA, the CDR3 is TGTGCCAGCTCACGGGACAGGGCCGACACTGAAGCTTTCTTT.

Turning to this clone: The same CDR3 can be traced to other DNA sequences in this sample. This sequence joins TRBV29-1 and TRBJ2-1, with D possibly TRBD1 on 5 matching bases. This CDR3 has 14 amino acids. The V gene's germline CDR1 is SQVTM and CDR2 ANQGSEA. V was shortened by 4 bases and J by 4 bases, with 14 bases between the two germline ends. The CDR3 here is CSVGGEVGYNEQFF. The CDR3 coding sequence is TGCAGCGTTGGGGGCGAAGTCGGGTACAATGAGCAGTTCTTC.

The J gene is TRBJ2-1, the V gene TRBV7-9; 8 bases are a match to TRBD2. The CDR3 loop spans 15 amino acids. Germline lookup yields CDR1 SEHNR and CDR2 FQNEAQ (reference sequence). V trimming: 8 bases; J trimming: 0 bases; junction bases outside the gene matches: 6. CDR3 coding DNA: TGTGCCAGCGCGGGGGGCAGGAACTCCTACAATGAGCAGTTCTTC. This translates into CASAGGRNSYNEQFF.

V gene TRBV28 combines with J gene TRBJ1-6; D ambiguous. The CDR3 covers 17 residues. Deletions cut 10 bases from V and 0 bases from J, with 19 bases between. CDR1 is MDHEN, CDR2 SYDVKM, per germline. The CDR3 DNA follows: TGTGCCACCACCCCCTCCCAAGGGAGCTCCTATAATTCACCCCTCCACTTT. This translates into CATTPSQGSSYNSPLHF.

The chain combines TRBV6-4 with TRBJ1-1; 8 nucleotides agree with TRBD1. The junction had 7 bases not matched to a gene; V was cut back by 6 bases and J by 4 bases. CDR1 is MRHNA and CDR2 is SNTAGT in the germline V gene. The length of the CDR3 is 14 residues. The CDR3 DNA reads TGTGCCAGCAGCTCAGGGGGCCGGAGCACTGAAGCTTTCTTT. Amino acids: CASSSGGRSTEAFF.

The chain uses TRBV18 and TRBJ2-1; 7 bases fit TRBD2. The V gene end was trimmed by 6 bases and the J gene end by 5 bases; junction bases not matched to a gene: 10. Germline loops: CDR1 KGHSH, CDR2 LQKENI. CDR3 size: 15 residues. The chain's CDR3 is CASSPDQGGNNEQFF. In DNA, the CDR3 is TGTGCCAGCTCCCCAGACCAGGGAGGGAACAATGAGCAGTTCTTC.

V gene TRBV9 combines with J gene TRBJ2-6, with D unresolved. The ends were cut back, 5 bases at V and 0 bases at J, with 3 bases in the middle. This CDR3 is 13 amino acids long. CDR1 is SGDLS and CDR2 is YYNGEE in the germline V gene. CDR3 bases: TGTGCCAGCAGACACTCTGGGGCCAACGTCCTGACTTTC. It codes for CASRHSGANVLTF.

The rearrangement uses TRBV19 and TRBJ2-3, with D perhaps matching TRBD2 (5 bases). V was clipped by 6 bases and J by 4 bases, with 11 bases between them. The CDR3 has 13 amino acids. Looked up from germline, CDR1 is LNHDA and CDR2 is SQIVND (reference sequence). DNA of the CDR3: TGTGCCAGTAGAGAGGCGGGTCCAGATACGCAGTATTTT. Amino acid sequence: CASREAGPDTQYF. Supplemented by reference TRBV19 and TRBJ2-3, the full variable domain reads DGGITQSPKYLFRKEGQNVTLSCEQNLNHDAMYWYRQDPGQGLRLIYYSQIVNDFQKGDIAEGYSVSREKKESFPLTVTSAQKNPTAFYLCASREAGPDTQYFGPGTRLTVL.

This chain links TRBV27 with TRBJ2-5, with TRBD2 identical over 8 bases. Germline assignment: CDR1 MNHEY and CDR2 SMNVEV (reference sequence). V lost 2 bases to trimming and J lost 4 bases; unmatched junction nucleotides: 6. There are 15 residues in the CDR3. In DNA, the CDR3 is TGTGCCAGCAGTTTAATACGGACTAGCTTAGAGACCCAGTACTTC. Protein product: CASSLIRTSLETQYF.

This clone was seen only once. CDR3 amino acids: CASSFSGWVQETQYF. The CDR3 DNA follows: TGTGCCAGCAGCTTCAGCGGTTGGGTCCAAGAGACCCAGTACTTC. The rearrangement uses TRBV5-6 and TRBJ2-5; a possible D gene is TRBD2 (5 bases). The CDR3 has 15 residues. V gave up 2 bases and J gave up 1 base, with 12 bases separating them. CDR1 is SGHDT and CDR2 is YYEEEE in the germline V gene.

This sequence joins TRBV28 and TRBJ1-6, with D uncertain. Germline V CDR1 and CDR2: MDHEN, SYDVKM. The V and J ends lost 7 bases and 5 bases respectively, with 15 bases between them. The CDR3 loop spans 15 amino acids. The CDR3 is CASIRGAPNNSPLHF. The CDR3 DNA is TGTGCCAGCATCCGGGGAGCCCCCAATAATTCACCCCTCCACTTT.

This clone was seen a few times. V and J are TRBV5-1 and TRBJ2-3, with D perhaps TRBD2 (6 bases). The germline V gene has CDR1 SGHRS and CDR2 YFSETQ. This CDR3 contains 14 residues. V was clipped by 0 bases and J by 4 bases, with 9 bases between them. CDR3 in amino acids: CASSLVAGPDTQYF. The DNA for the CDR3 is TGCGCCAGCAGCTTGGTTGCGGGACCAGATACGCAGTATTTT. Variable domain in full (rest from reference TRBV5-1 and TRBJ2-3): KAGVTQTPRYLIKTRGQQVTLSCSPISGHRSVSWYQQTPGQGLQFLFEYFSETQRNKGNFPGRFSGRQFSNSRSEMNVSTLELGDSALYLCASSLVAGPDTQYFGPGTRLTVL.

This chain uses TRBV28 with TRBJ2-7; D is unclear. Trimming cost V 8 bases and J 5 bases, with 10 bases left between them. The CDR3 is 11 amino acids. Looked up from germline, CDR1 is MDHEN and CDR2 is SYDVKM. The CDR3 protein is CASSRWHEQYF. The CDR3 coding sequence is TGTGCCAGCTCCAGGTGGCACGAGCAGTACTTC.

V is TRBV29-1 and J is TRBJ1-1; D is unresolved. Germline-derived CDR1 and CDR2 are SQVTM and ANQGSEA. Trimming took 3 bases from V and 5 from J, leaving 10 bases between them. The length of the CDR3 is 12 residues. The CDR3 loop is CSVDTKRTEAFF. The CDR3 DNA is TGCAGCGTTGATACTAAACGGACTGAAGCTTTCTTT.

V usage is TRBV7-9 and J usage is TRBJ2-1; 9 nucleotides line up with TRBD2. Germline assignment: CDR1 SEHNR and CDR2 FQNEAQ (reference sequence). Trimming cost V 4 bases and J 0 bases; bases outside gene matches: 7. The CDR3 runs to 17 residues. In DNA, the CDR3 is TGTGCCAGCAGCTCCGGGGGGCGGGGGGGCTCCTACAATGAGCAGTTCTTC. Its translation is CASSSGGRGGSYNEQFF.

This clone was seen a few times. The chain combines TRBV9 with TRBJ1-4; possibly TRBD1 for D (5 bases). Germline V lookup: CDR1 SGDLS, CDR2 YYNGEE. This CDR3 is 16 amino acids long. V was shortened by 3 bases and J by 7 bases, with 19 bases between the two germline ends. The CDR3 nucleotides read TGTGCCAGCAGCGCCTCCGGGGGGTTAAAGGGTGAAAAACTGTTTTTT. As protein: CASSASGGLKGEKLFF.

This rearrangement joins TRBV14 to TRBJ2-7, with 8 bases matching TRBD2. The CDR3 length is 16 residues. V gave up 4 bases and J gave up 2 bases; unmatched junction bases: 10. Germline-derived CDR1 and CDR2 are SGHDN and FVKESK. The CDR3 loop reads CASSRRTSINTYEQYF. Written as DNA, the CDR3 is TGTGCCAGCAGCCGGCGGACTAGCATTAACACCTACGAGCAGTACTTC.

This clone came up once. One junction end disagrees with the germline gene, perhaps due to a read error. Within the sample, other DNA sequences also encode this same CDR3. The chain is built from TRBV5-1 and TRBJ1-2, with 9 bases matching TRBD1. The CDR3 spans 16 residues. The germline CDR1 and CDR2 sequences are SGHRS and YFSETQ. The CDR3 DNA reads TGTGCCAGCAGCGCCGCCGGGACAGGGATGGACTATGGCTACACCTTC. Translating it yields CASSAAGTGMDYGYTF.

The rearrangement joins TRBV27 to TRBJ2-1; TRBD2 agrees at 7 bases. V shed 5 bases, J shed 12 bases, and the junction held 4 bases outside the gene matches. This CDR3 is built from 11 residues. Germline V gene sequence: CDR1 MNHEY, CDR2 SMNVEV (reference sequence). This CDR3 is CASSGGGGQFF. The CDR3 DNA reads as TGTGCCAGCAGTGGGGGGGGAGGGCAGTTCTTC.

CDR3 protein: CASSPPGDTQYF. The CDR3 DNA follows: TGTGCCAGCAGCCCGCCGGGTGATACGCAGTATTTT. The chain uses TRBV11-2 and TRBJ2-3; D call uncertain. CDR3 length equals 12 residues. Trimming removed 5 bases from V and 6 bases from J, with 9 bases in between. Germline V lookup: CDR1 SGHAT, CDR2 FQNNGV. Full variable domain (missing parts from reference TRBV11-2 and TRBJ2-3): EAGVAQSPRYKIIEKRQSVAFWCNPISGHATLYWYQQILGQGPKLLIQFQNNGVVDDSQLPKDRFSAERLKGVDSTLKIQPAKLEDSAVYLCASSPPGDTQYFGPGTRLTVL.

V and J are TRBV30 and TRBJ1-6, with TRBD1 matching 7 bases. The germline gives CDR1 GTSNPN, CDR2 SVGIG (reference sequence). CDR3 length: 13 residues. V lost 3 bases, J lost 15 bases, and 11 bases stayed unmatched. The CDR3 here is CAWSDTTGLLLHF. The CDR3 DNA follows: TGTGCCTGGAGCGATACGACAGGGTTGCTCCTCCACTTT. The full variable domain, rest sourced from reference TRBV30 and TRBJ1-6, is SQTIHQWPATLVQPVGSPLSLECTVEGTSNPNLYWYRQAAGRGLQLLFYSVGIGQISSEVPQNLSASRPQDRQFILSSKKLLLSDSGFYLCAWSDTTGLLLHFGNGTRLTVT.

The chain has TRBV27 and TRBJ2-5, with 9 positions matching TRBD2. The CDR3 loop spans 14 amino acids. The germline gives CDR1 MNHEY, CDR2 SMNVEV (reference sequence). The V segment lost 6 bases and the J segment 4 bases; nucleotides outside the gene matches: 6. CDR3: CASRGGRGIETQYF. CDR3 DNA: TGTGCCAGCAGGGGCGGGAGGGGGATAGAGACCCAGTACTTC.

The V call is TRBV4-1, the J call TRBJ2-3, with 8 bases that match TRBD1. This CDR3 contains 14 residues. V dropped 6 bases and J dropped 4; count of bases not matched to a gene: 6. Germline CDR1 MGHRA, CDR2 YSYEKL. The chain's CDR3 is CASRPTGGPDTQYF. CDR3 nucleotide sequence: TGCGCCAGCAGACCAACAGGGGGACCAGATACGCAGTATTTT.

The gene calls are TRBV2 and TRBJ1-5, with 7 bases fitting TRBD1. J gave up 5 bases and V 6 bases, and 7 bases lay outside the gene matches. This CDR3 region has 14 residues. Germline V gene sequence: CDR1 SNHLY, CDR2 FYNNEI. In nucleotides, the CDR3 is TGTGCCAGCAGGGGGACAGTCTTTGATCAGCCCCAGCATTTT. This encodes CASRGTVFDQPQHF.

This chain connects TRBV10-3 to TRBJ2-7; 7 bases are a match to TRBD1. The CDR3 sequence is 17 residues long. CDR1 and CDR2 (germline): ENHRY, SYGVKD. Trimming removed 2 bases from V and 1 base from J; junction bases left unmatched: 11. The CDR3 sequence: CAISEPNKAGGSYEQYF. CDR3 nucleotides: TGTGCCATCAGTGAGCCCAATAAGGCAGGGGGATCCTACGAGCAGTACTTC.

In regard to this clone: At one of its ends the junction is not consistent with the germline gene, which may arise from a read error. The V gene is TRBV7-2, the J gene TRBJ1-2; D might be TRBD1 (5 bases). Germline CDR1 is SGHTA and CDR2 is FQGNSA. The CDR3 is made up of 15 amino acids. CDR3 sequence: CASSFIRGGGYGYPF. For the CDR3, the DNA is TGTGCCAGCAGCTTTATCCGCGGGGGAGGGTATGGCTACCCCTTC.